These 25 T cell receptor beta chains came from one sample sequenced in a study of early T cells in non-severe SARS-CoV-2 infection. A single record per CDR3 protein comes from TCRdb applying MiXCR to the 5' RACE reads. The sample has about 31,000 distinct CDR3 sequences; around 5.4% are singletons. Sequencing was carried out using whole blood. The receptors here all came from an adult who was a healthcare worker with PCR-confirmed SARS-CoV-2 infection or an uninfected control (not recorded which).

This clonotype was seen ten or more times. The V gene is TRBV7-3, the J gene TRBJ2-1; D is uncertain. V lost 2 bases and J lost 9, with 14 bases in between. This CDR3 contains 14 residues. CDR1 is SGHTA and CDR2 is FQGTGA in the germline V gene. The CDR3 DNA sequence: TGTGCCAGCAGCTTAGCGTCCGGGCGAAGTGAGCAGTTCTTC. Amino acid sequence: CASSLASGRSEQFF.

On this clonotype: A much larger clone sits a single nucleotide away, making a read error possible. The rearrangement links TRBV7-8 to TRBJ2-3; no clear D. CDR3 length equals 15 residues. CDR1 is SGHVS, CDR2 FQNEAQ, per germline. The CDR3 coding sequence is TGTGCCAGCAGCTTAGGAGGCATTAGCACAGATACGCAGAATTTT. Protein product: CASSLGGISTDTQNF. The whole variable domain, filled in from reference TRBV7-8 and TRBJ2-3, reads GAGVSQSPRYKVAKRGQDVALRCDPISGHVSLFWYQQALGQGPEFLTYFQNEAQLDKSGLPSDRFFAERPEGSVSTLKIQRTQQEDSAVYLCASSLGGISTDTQNFGPGTRLTVL.

At least ten counts were recorded for this clonotype. The gene calls are TRBV10-3 and TRBJ2-7; 13 bases agree with TRBD2. J lost 2 bases, V lost 10 bases, and 5 bases had no gene match. Germline-derived CDR1 and CDR2 are ENHRY and SYGVKD. The CDR3 extends over 14 amino acids. The CDR3 DNA follows: TGTGCCACCCAACTAGCGGGAGGGCCCTACGAGCAGTACTTC. Translating gives CATQLAGGPYEQYF.

A few counts support this clonotype. The genes are TRBV27 and TRBJ2-7; 12 bases are a match to TRBD1. CDR1 MNHEY and CDR2 SMNVEV come from the germline V gene (reference sequence). After removal of 7 bases from V and 7 bases from J, the junction contained 8 bases not matched to a gene. The CDR3 sequence is 14 residues long. The CDR3 here is CASTAGQGAREQYF. Written as DNA, the CDR3 is TGTGCCAGCACTGCGGGACAGGGGGCGCGAGAGCAGTACTTC.

This clonotype was found a few times. V gene TRBV2 combines with J gene TRBJ2-1; no firm D call. The germline V gene has CDR1 SNHLY and CDR2 FYNNEI. V was shortened by 8 bases and J by 14 bases, with 16 bases between the two germline ends. This CDR3 spans 11 amino acids. The CDR3 nucleotides are TGTGCCAGCTTAATTTGGGGTTTCAAGTTCTTC. It codes for CASLIWGFKFF.

The genes are TRBV9 and TRBJ2-2; 9 bases line up with TRBD1. V shed 4 bases and J 4 bases; nucleotides not matched to a gene: 8. The germline CDR1 and CDR2 sequences are SGDLS and YYNGEE. This CDR3 is 16 amino acids long. The CDR3 DNA is TGTGCCAGCAGCCCGTCTACAGGGGGCTTCACCGGGGAGCTGTTTTTT. It codes for CASSPSTGGFTGELFF.

This clonotype occurred many times. The chain uses TRBV7-9 and TRBJ1-1; no clear D gene. CDR1 is SEHNR and CDR2 is FQNEAQ in the germline V gene (reference sequence). The V gene lost 1 base and the J gene lost 5 bases, with 14 bases spanning the gap. CDR3 length: 15 amino acids. CDR3 sequence (DNA): TGTGCCAGCAGCTTAGATCTGGGTCCAGGAACTGAAGCTTTCTTT. Encoded protein: CASSLDLGPGTEAFF.

This clonotype has ten or more counts. The gene calls are TRBV7-9 and TRBJ2-7; perhaps D is TRBD1 or TRBD2 (5 bases each). Germline V gives CDR1 SEHNR, CDR2 FQNEAQ (reference sequence). V lost 4 bases, J lost 0 bases, and 10 bases lay in between. The CDR3 loop spans 14 amino acids. CDR3 nucleotides: TGTGCCAGCAGCTCGGGACGGAACTCCTACGAGCAGTACTTC. Translation gives CASSSGRNSYEQYF.

This clonotype appeared many times. J is TRBJ2-1 and V is TRBV7-2; D uncertain. CDR3 length: 14 residues. The V and J ends lost 2 bases and 5 bases respectively, with 10 bases between them. The germline V gene encodes CDR1 SGHTA and CDR2 FQGNSA. For the CDR3, the DNA is TGTGCCAGCAGCTTAAGGGCCAGAAACAATGAGCAGTTCTTC. Translating gives CASSLRARNNEQFF.

This clonotype has more than one count but fewer than ten. J is TRBJ2-1 and V is TRBV4-1; TRBD1 matches 7 bases. The CDR3 spans 12 residues. With V trimmed by 4 bases and J by 9 bases, 3 bases remained unmatched. The germline V gene has CDR1 MGHRA and CDR2 YSYEKL. The CDR3 region is CASSPHRGEQFF. The CDR3 coding sequence is TGCGCCAGCAGCCCCCACAGGGGTGAGCAGTTCTTC.

This clonotype has only a few counts. This chain links TRBV6-1 with TRBJ2-1; D possibly corresponds to TRBD2 (6 bases). Germline loops: CDR1 MNHNS, CDR2 SASEGT. CDR3 length: 15 amino acids. V was cut by 10 bases and J by 9 bases, with 25 bases left in between. CDR3 DNA: TGTGCCATGTCCCCGAGGAGGGACGCACTTTTTGAGCAGTTCTTC. It translates to CAMSPRRDALFEQFF.

This clonotype was counted at least ten times. This chain connects TRBV28 to TRBJ1-5; tentatively, D is TRBD1 (6 bases). The germline CDR1 and CDR2 sequences are MDHEN and SYDVKM. Between the trimmed V and J ends, which lost 6 bases and 5 bases, there was a span of 26 bases. The CDR3 consists of 18 residues. CDR3 loop: CASRGQKGSGFSYQPQHF. CDR3 sequence (DNA): TGTGCCAGCAGAGGACAGAAAGGGAGCGGATTTTCGTATCAGCCCCAGCATTTT.

By sample fraction, this clonotype is medium-sized. This chain connects TRBV19 to TRBJ1-5; 8 nucleotides match TRBD1. V dropped 1 base and J dropped 6; count of bases not matched to a gene: 5. Germline V gene data show CDR1 as LNHDA and CDR2 as SQIVND (reference sequence). The CDR3 is made up of 15 amino acids. CDR3 DNA: TGTGCCAGTAGTATAGGACAGGGGCGCGTTCAGCCCCAGCATTTT. Amino acids: CASSIGQGRVQPQHF. The whole variable domain, remainder taken from reference TRBV19 and TRBJ1-5, is DGGITQSPKYLFRKEGQNVTLSCEQNLNHDAMYWYRQDPGQGLRLIYYSQIVNDFQKGDIAEGYSVSREKKESFPLTVTSAQKNPTAFYLCASSIGQGRVQPQHFGDGTRLSIL.

This clonotype was recorded at least ten times. The V and J genes are TRBV7-3 and TRBJ2-1, with D tentatively TRBD2 (5 bases). From germline, CDR1 is SGHTA and CDR2 FQGTGA. Trimming took 2 bases from V and 0 from J, leaving 5 bases between them. The CDR3 covers 14 residues. The chain's CDR3 is CASSLEGSYNEQFF. CDR3 DNA: TGTGCCAGCAGCTTAGAGGGCTCCTACAATGAGCAGTTCTTC.

In its sample, this clonotype was seen a few times. The CDR3 reads CSALQGNEQYF. The CDR3 nucleotides read TGCAGTGCCTTACAGGGAAACGAGCAGTACTTC. This rearrangement joins TRBV20-1 to TRBJ2-7, with D tentatively TRBD1 (6 bases). CDR3 length: 11 amino acids. Trimming pared 6 bases from V and 5 bases from J, leaving 11 bases between. The germline V gene has CDR1 DFQATT and CDR2 SNEGSKA (reference sequence).

V usage is TRBV7-2 and J usage is TRBJ2-1, with TRBD2 identical over 8 bases. Germline assignment: CDR1 SGHTA and CDR2 FQGNSA. The trim removed 3 bases at V and 5 bases at J, leaving 6 bases unmatched. The CDR3 length is 15 residues. The CDR3 sequence: CASSFTSGNHNEQFF. In nucleotides, the CDR3 is TGTGCCAGCAGCTTTACTAGCGGAAATCACAATGAGCAGTTCTTC.

This clonotype was seen at least ten times. CDR3 loop: CASSLVGKSTDTQYF. The CDR3, as DNA: TGTGCCAGCAGCTTAGTCGGGAAAAGCACAGATACGCAGTATTTT. This chain links TRBV11-2 with TRBJ2-3; possibly TRBD2 for D (5 bases). The germline V and J ends were trimmed by 1 base and 0 bases, with 8 bases remaining between them. The CDR3 spans 15 residues. Germline CDR1 reads SGHAT; CDR2 reads FQNNGV.

The sample holds many counts of this clonotype. V is TRBV12-3 or TRBV12-4 and J is TRBJ2-1; maybe TRBD2 (6 bases). The CDR3 length is 15 residues. V gave up 6 bases and J gave up 1 base, with 13 bases separating them. This CDR3 is CASSDLARSYNEQFF. CDR3 DNA sequence: TGTGCCAGCAGCGATCTAGCGAGATCCTACAATGAGCAGTTCTTC.

At least ten counts were recorded for this clonotype. The chain carries TRBV30 and TRBJ1-2; TRBD1 is a possible D gene (6 bases). The CDR3 is made up of 13 amino acids. Germline assignment: CDR1 GTSNPN and CDR2 SVGIG (reference sequence). V was trimmed by 0 bases and J by 12 bases, leaving 17 bases between them. The CDR3 DNA reads as TGTGCCTGGAGTGTAGGTGGCGGGTACAGGGACACCTTC. Translation gives CAWSVGGGYRDTF.

Many counts were recorded for this clonotype. This chain connects TRBV5-1 to TRBJ1-4, with 8 bases identical to TRBD1. CDR3 length equals 14 residues. Germline-derived CDR1 and CDR2 are SGHRS and YFSETQ. V lost 3 bases to trimming and J lost 7 bases; unmatched junction nucleotides: 5. As DNA, the CDR3 is TGCGCCAGCAGCTCTGGACAGGGCGGTGAAAAACTGTTTTTT. Translated: CASSSGQGGEKLFF.

This clonotype has only a few counts. J is TRBJ2-3 and V is TRBV3-1; TRBD2 matches at 11 bases. After removal of 4 bases from V and 4 bases from J, the junction contained 4 bases not matched to a gene. The CDR3 loop spans 15 amino acids. Germline V lookup: CDR1 LGHDT, CDR2 YNNKEL (reference sequence). The CDR3 bases are TGTGCCAGCAGCCTACTAGCGGGAGCCCCAGATACGCAGTATTTT. This codes for CASSLLAGAPDTQYF.

Ten or more counts support this clonotype. This chain links TRBV6-6 with TRBJ2-3, with 8 bases that match TRBD2. Losses at the gene ends were 5 bases for V and 4 bases for J; bases not matched to a gene: 5. The CDR3 has 14 residues. Germline CDR1 MNHNY, CDR2 SVGAGI (reference sequence). DNA of the CDR3: TGTGCCAGCAGTACCGGGACTAGACCAGATACGCAGTATTTT. Translation gives CASSTGTRPDTQYF.

This clonotype was found a few times. This sequence joins TRBV5-4 and TRBJ2-5; 11 nucleotides align to TRBD1. Trimming removed 7 bases from V and 2 bases from J; junction bases left unmatched: 7. CDR1 SGHNT and CDR2 YYREEE come from the germline V gene (reference sequence). CDR3 length: 15 residues. Written as DNA, the CDR3 is TGTGCCAGCGCGGGACAGGGGGGGAAACAAGAGACCCAGTACTTC. It yields the protein CASAGQGGKQETQYF.

Sample share makes this clonotype medium-sized. This sequence joins TRBV25-1 and TRBJ1-1; D may be TRBD1 (6 bases). The germline V and J ends were trimmed by 4 bases and 2 bases, with 14 bases remaining between them. Germline V lookup: CDR1 MGHDK, CDR2 SYGVNS. This CDR3 is 15 amino acids long. CDR3 region: CASSGLPRGNTEAFF. The CDR3 region has the DNA TGTGCCAGCAGTGGCCTCCCCAGGGGTAACACTGAAGCTTTCTTT.

The table lists this clonotype with a few counts. The rearrangement joins TRBV24-1 to TRBJ2-1; no reliable D call. This CDR3 spans 11 amino acids. V lost 6 bases to trimming and J lost 8 bases, with 7 bases between them. Germline V lookup: CDR1 KGHDR, CDR2 SFDVKD. The CDR3 reads CATSTLDEQFF. CDR3 in DNA: TGTGCCACCAGTACCCTCGATGAGCAGTTCTTC.